The rows below give T cell receptor beta chains drawn from one sample of a study of blood T cells in healthy people across ages. TCRdb itself ran the 5' RACE reads through MiXCR, one entry per CDR3 protein. This table has 1 million or so distinct CDR3 sequences, less than 50% appearing once. The material sequenced was blood. These receptors were taken from a woman between 55 and 75 years old in good health. CDR3s leave out the opening cysteine and the closing phenylalanine or tryptophan.

v_gene: TRBV7-9; CDR3aa: ASMLGLEETQY
v_gene: TRBV20-1; CDR3aa: SARTQTSGSESDTQY
v_gene: TRBV12-3/TRBV12-4; CDR3aa: ASSFMGATGANVLT
v_gene: TRBV5-6; CDR3aa: ASSLGSSGRAGSYEQF
v_gene: TRBV28; CDR3aa: ASSLPGRQAFYT
v_gene: TRBV9; CDR3aa: ASSVEPGGASEAF
v_gene: TRBV3-1; CDR3aa: ASSQDWGDTSQETQY
v_gene: TRBV11-3; CDR3aa: ASSRMGTDNEQF
v_gene: TRBV4-1; CDR3aa: ASSQGGSHSGANVLT
v_gene: TRBV28; CDR3aa: ASSGGLGAYNEQY
v_gene: TRBV27; CDR3aa: ASSLSTGTGDSPLH
v_gene: TRBV5-1; CDR3aa: ASSLVNRGEQY
v_gene: TRBV27; CDR3aa: ASSLQAPGATSYNEQF